The 16 T cell receptor beta chains below were found in one sample sequenced in a study of T cell clusters in autoimmune cytopenias. Each sample's input was approximately 0.25 ug genomic DNA, roughly 40,000 genome equivalents. Multiplex touch-down PCR amplified TRB using TRB-A and TRB-B pools in one tube. Reanalyzing the multiplex PCR reads, TCRdb keeps one entry per CDR3 protein, without DNA. In all, the sample yields roughly 3,000 distinct CDR3 sequences. Sequenced sample: peripheral blood. The origin of the receptors is a human donor with an autoimmune cytopenia, with autoimmune hepatitis or in good health (not recorded which).

The rearrangement joins TRBV28 to TRBJ2-1; the D call of TRBD2 rests on TCRdb alone, since no DNA is present to check it. CDR3 length: 16 amino acids. Per the germline V gene, CDR1 is MDHEN and CDR2 is SYDVKM. The CDR3 loop is CASSSPTSEAYNEQFF. The full variable domain, in which reference TRBV28 and TRBJ2-1 provide the parts outside the CDR3, is DVKVTQSSRYLVKRTGEKVFLECVQDMDHENMFWYRQDPGLGLRLIYFSYDVKMKEKGDIPEGYSVSREKKERFSLILESASTNQTSMYLCASSSPTSEAYNEQFFGPGTRLTVL.

This clonotype ranks as medium-sized in terms of frequency. The genes are TRBV6-2 or TRBV6-3 and TRBJ1-2. From germline, CDR1 is MNHEY and CDR2 SVGEGT. The CDR3 extends over 14 amino acids. The CDR3 protein is CASRSGGGPGGYTF.

This clonotype shows up as medium-sized by frequency. This chain uses TRBV10-3 with TRBJ2-5. This CDR3 has 13 amino acids. The germline V gene has CDR1 ENHRY and CDR2 SYGVKD. The CDR3 here is CAISAAVAVTQYF.

This clonotype is called medium-sized (0.01 to 0.1%) based on its frequency. The J gene is TRBJ2-1, the V gene TRBV20-1; checking the TCRdb D call of TRBD1 is not possible without DNA. The length of the CDR3 is 14 residues. Germline V CDR1 and CDR2: DFQATT, SNEGSKA (reference sequence). The CDR3 spells CSARGTAPGNEQFF.

This clonotype is classed as medium-sized by frequency. This rearrangement joins TRBV12-3 or TRBV12-4 to TRBJ1-2. The CDR3 spans 16 residues. The CDR3 here is CASSLGLGRDFYGYTF.

This clonotype registers medium-sized by frequency. The V and J genes are TRBV27 and TRBJ1-1; TCRdb lists TRBD1, though no DNA is available to test this call. Germline CDR1 and CDR2: MNHEY and SMNVEV (reference sequence). This CDR3 is built from 16 residues. CDR3 sequence: CASNHRDMPSGTEAFF.

This clonotype counts as medium-sized (0.01 to 0.1%) by frequency. The chain joins TRBV27 to TRBJ1-1. This CDR3 has 14 amino acids. Germline CDR1 reads MNHEY; CDR2 reads SMNVEV (reference sequence). CDR3 region: CASSLRGGVTEAFF.

The V call is TRBV6-6, the J call TRBJ2-5; the TRBD2 assignment by TCRdb is unverifiable without DNA. Germline values: CDR1 MNHNY, CDR2 SVGAGI (reference sequence). The CDR3 length is 12 residues. CDR3 residues: CASRGGRETQYF.

According to its frequency, this clonotype is medium-sized (0.01 to 0.1%). This chain links TRBV6-2 or TRBV6-3 with TRBJ1-1; absent DNA, TCRdb's TRBD1 call cannot be checked. The CDR3 runs 14 residues. Germline V gives CDR1 MNHEY, CDR2 SVGEGT. The CDR3: CASSYAGYITEAFF.

V usage is TRBV14 and J usage is TRBJ1-2; TCRdb's D call, TRBD1, is unchecked because there is no DNA. The CDR3 is 13 amino acids. CDR1 SGHDN and CDR2 FVKESK come from the germline V gene. CDR3 sequence: CASSRRQDAGYTF.

The genes are TRBV11-2 and TRBJ2-3; there is no DNA to check the TCRdb D call of TRBD1. This CDR3 is 15 amino acids long. The germline V gene encodes CDR1 SGHAT and CDR2 FQNNGV. The CDR3 is CASRTEGGIADTQYF.

This clonotype counts as medium-sized by frequency. The chain uses TRBV28 and TRBJ1-2; TCRdb indicates TRBD1, and absent DNA this call remains unverified. This CDR3 is built from 13 residues. Germline loops: CDR1 MDHEN, CDR2 SYDVKM. CDR3 protein: CASSPQVNYGYTF.

This chain links TRBV12-3 or TRBV12-4 with TRBJ2-3. This CDR3 has 15 amino acids. CDR3 residues: CASSPDPIRSDTQYF.

The chain couples TRBV28 to TRBJ1-1. This CDR3 contains 13 residues. Germline values: CDR1 MDHEN, CDR2 SYDVKM. CDR3 region: CASLGQLNTEAFF.

Considering frequency, this clonotype is medium-sized (0.01 to 0.1%). The CDR3 protein is CASSLESTAGELFF. The chain is built from TRBV6-4 and TRBJ2-2. Per germline, CDR1 MRHNA and CDR2 SNTAGT. CDR3 size: 14 residues.

This chain joins TRBV6-5 and TRBJ2-2; TCRdb's assignment of TRBD1 cannot be checked, as there is no DNA. The CDR3 covers 16 residues. Germline lookup yields CDR1 MNHEY and CDR2 SVGAGI. CDR3 sequence: CASKVIGTGTTGELFF.